This is a list of T cell receptor beta chains from one sample in a study of CXCR3-negative and CXCR3-positive naive CD8 T cells. TCRdb reanalyzed the 5' RACE reads, giving one entry per CDR3 protein sequence and no DNA. The data show 100,000 to 150,000 distinct CDR3 sequences, and the top ten clones hold 0.59%. Material for sequencing was naive CXCR3+ CD8+ T cells from blood. Every receptor here comes from a human donor in good health. Some clones in this sample may be carry-over from other donors' samples. The CDR3 runs from the conserved cysteine through the conserved F or W.

J gene	V gene	CDR3 protein
TRBJ2-2	TRBV11-2	CASSLDGLAPTNTGELFF
TRBJ1-2	TRBV29-1	CSVEEEGFYGYTF
TRBJ2-7	TRBV5-1	CTSSLELGVYEQYF
TRBJ2-7	TRBV6-5	CASRPGGLRDEQYF
TRBJ2-1	TRBV7-9	CASTSLAEYEQFF
TRBJ2-2	TRBV7-9	CASSPPLGGPTGELFF
TRBJ1-1	TRBV5-4	CASSPRTRGAEAFF
TRBJ1-2	TRBV10-1	CASSESKESYGYTF
TRBJ2-2	TRBV3-1	CASSPPDREMTGELFF
TRBJ2-7	TRBV29-1	CSAKGTEVSYEQYF
TRBJ2-4	TRBV20-1	CSASPRLAGAWGVIQYF
TRBJ2-1	TRBV28	CASSWVLTGASSYNEQFF
TRBJ1-2	TRBV12-3/TRBV12-4	CASRKDHWGYTF
TRBJ2-1	TRBV14	CASSQLAGVDNEQFF
TRBJ2-1	TRBV28	CASSLTPRNEQFF
TRBJ1-2	TRBV19	CASSMGGAYGYTF
TRBJ2-7	TRBV5-1	CASSLVGLAGEQYF
TRBJ1-5	TRBV2	CASRGGDQPQHF
TRBJ1-1	TRBV4-1	CASSQVSSHTEAFF
TRBJ2-1	TRBV7-9	CASSPLGAPHEQFF
TRBJ2-1	TRBV14	CASSQDLTSSFVWSYNEQFF
TRBJ2-7	TRBV18	CASSRTEISYEQYF
TRBJ2-7	TRBV29-1	CSVEGILAGKAYEQYF
TRBJ2-5	TRBV28	CAVTTTRGPQYF
TRBJ2-1	TRBV7-3	CASSSHPQGNEQFF
TRBJ2-1	TRBV12-3/TRBV12-4	CASSPAPGTGHNEQFF
TRBJ1-1	TRBV29-1	CSVEEMKTEAFF
TRBJ1-5	TRBV28	CASRTGDRSNQPQHF
TRBJ2-2	TRBV5-1	CASSPSGGGLWTGELFF
TRBJ2-1	TRBV12-3/TRBV12-4	CASSFLGRSGSGEQFF
TRBJ2-7	TRBV20-1	CSAREDGHEQYF
TRBJ2-3	TRBV4-3	CASSQVWGPAGSTDTQYF
TRBJ2-2	TRBV12-3/TRBV12-4	CAVKHLTGGTGELFF
TRBJ2-7	TRBV30	CAWTVGAYEQYF
TRBJ1-5	TRBV19	CASSNPGPEDSNQPQHF
TRBJ2-5	TRBV7-9	CASSSSRVEAQETQYF
TRBJ2-1	TRBV28	CASSFDSYLGNNEQFF
TRBJ2-1	TRBV7-6	CASSSGQGVINEQFF
TRBJ1-1	TRBV19	CASSIGATEAFF
TRBJ2-3	TRBV4-1	CASSPVRSTDTQYF
TRBJ2-1	TRBV29-1	CSVRAGGREQFF
TRBJ2-3	TRBV28	CATSGLQLRSSTDTQYF
TRBJ1-1	TRBV6-5	CASSPGTSEAFF